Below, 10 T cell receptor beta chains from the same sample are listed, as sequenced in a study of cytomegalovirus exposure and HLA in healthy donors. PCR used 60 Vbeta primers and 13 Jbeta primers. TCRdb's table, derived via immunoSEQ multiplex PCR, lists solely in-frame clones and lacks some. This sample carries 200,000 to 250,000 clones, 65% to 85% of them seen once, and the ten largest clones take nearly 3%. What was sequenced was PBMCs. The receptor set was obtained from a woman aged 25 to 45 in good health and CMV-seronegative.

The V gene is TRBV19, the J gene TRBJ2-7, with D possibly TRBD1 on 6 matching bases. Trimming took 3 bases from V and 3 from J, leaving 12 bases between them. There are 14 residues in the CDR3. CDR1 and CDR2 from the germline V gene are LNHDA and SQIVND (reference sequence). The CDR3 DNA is TGTGCCAGTAGTATTAGGGGGTACAGCTACGAGCAGTACTTC. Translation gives CASSIRGYSYEQYF.

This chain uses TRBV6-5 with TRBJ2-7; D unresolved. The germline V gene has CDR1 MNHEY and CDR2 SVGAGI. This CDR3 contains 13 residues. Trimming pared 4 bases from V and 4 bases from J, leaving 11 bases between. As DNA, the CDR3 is TGTGCCAGCAGTTCCCGTGAGGTGTACGAGCAGTACTTC. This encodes CASSSREVYEQYF.

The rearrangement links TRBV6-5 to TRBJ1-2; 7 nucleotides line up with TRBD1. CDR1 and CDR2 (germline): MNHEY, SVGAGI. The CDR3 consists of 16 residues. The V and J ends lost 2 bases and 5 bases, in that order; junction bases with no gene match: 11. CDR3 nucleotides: TGTGCCAGCAGTTACCACTCGACCTCGGGACAGTATGGCTACACCTTC. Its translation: CASSYHSTSGQYGYTF.

The CDR3 bases are TGCAGCGTTGAAGTTGGGGCCACCCACCCCTACGAGCAGTACTTC. It codes for CSVEVGATHPYEQYF. This chain joins TRBV29-1 and TRBJ2-7, with D perhaps TRBD1 (5 bases). CDR1 is SQVTM and CDR2 is ANQGSEA in the germline V gene. Trimming removed 1 base from V and 2 bases from J, with 15 bases in between. The CDR3 is 15 residues long.

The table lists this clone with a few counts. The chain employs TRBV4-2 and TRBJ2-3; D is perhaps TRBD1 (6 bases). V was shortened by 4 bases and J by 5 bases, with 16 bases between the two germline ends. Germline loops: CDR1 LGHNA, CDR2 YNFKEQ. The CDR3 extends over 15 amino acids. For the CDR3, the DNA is TGTGCCAGCAGCCGAGCCCCCCTAGGGGGAGATACGCAGTATTTT. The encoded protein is CASSRAPLGGDTQYF.

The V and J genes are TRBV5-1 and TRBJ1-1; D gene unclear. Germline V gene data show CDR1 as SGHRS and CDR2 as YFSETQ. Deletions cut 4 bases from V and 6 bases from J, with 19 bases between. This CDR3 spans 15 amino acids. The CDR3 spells CASSPREGMVSEAFF. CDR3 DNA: TGCGCCAGCAGCCCCCGGGAGGGCATGGTCTCTGAAGCTTTCTTT.

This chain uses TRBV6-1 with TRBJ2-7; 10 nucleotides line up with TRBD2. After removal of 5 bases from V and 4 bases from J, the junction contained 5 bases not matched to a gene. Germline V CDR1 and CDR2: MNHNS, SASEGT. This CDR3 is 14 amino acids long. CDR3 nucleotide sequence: TGTGCCAGCAGTTATGCTAGCGGGAGTTACGAGCAGTACTTC. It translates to CASSYASGSYEQYF.

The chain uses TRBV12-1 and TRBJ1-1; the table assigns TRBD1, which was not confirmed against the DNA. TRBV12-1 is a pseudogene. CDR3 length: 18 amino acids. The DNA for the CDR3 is TGTGCCAGCAGCTTTGCGGGGGGCTGGGACAGGGAGAGAACTGAAGCTTTCTTT. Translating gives CASSFAGGWDRERTEAFF.

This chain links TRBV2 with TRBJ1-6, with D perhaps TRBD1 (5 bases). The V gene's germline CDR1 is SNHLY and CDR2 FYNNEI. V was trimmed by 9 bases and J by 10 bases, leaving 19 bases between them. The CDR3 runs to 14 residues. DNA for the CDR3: TGTGCCAGGAGAAGCCGGGGGGTTTCCTCACCCCTCCACTTT. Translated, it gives CARRSRGVSSPLHF.

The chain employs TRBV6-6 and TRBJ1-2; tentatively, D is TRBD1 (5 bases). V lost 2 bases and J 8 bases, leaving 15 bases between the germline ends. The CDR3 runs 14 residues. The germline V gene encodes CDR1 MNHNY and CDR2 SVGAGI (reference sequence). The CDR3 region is CASSYGGAAYGYTF. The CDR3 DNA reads TGTGCCAGCAGTTACGGTGGGGCAGCTTACGGCTACACCTTC.